Below, one T cell receptor beta chain is given with its context. Patients were excluded for autoimmune disease history or systemic immunosuppression. The table came from immunoSEQ multiplex PCR; TCRdb's copy has only in-frame clones and leaves some out. The sample has under 45,000 clones; around four fifths are singletons. This sample is drawn from a study of OX40 agonist ivuxolimab in advanced cancers. This TCR was sampled from an adult with an advanced solid tumor such as melanoma, head and neck, liver or kidney cancer. The input for sequencing was CD4+ or CD8+ T cells sorted from blood, taken in a trial of the OX40 agonist ivuxolimab.

The CDR3 bases are TGTGCCAGCCACAGGGGGTATGGAAACACCATATATTTT. Translation: CASHRGYGNTIYF. The rearrangement uses TRBV19 and TRBJ1-3, with 8 bases lining up with TRBD1. Losses at the gene ends were 9 bases for V and 3 bases for J; bases not matched to a gene: 4. Germline assignment: CDR1 LNHDA and CDR2 SQIVND (reference sequence). This CDR3 is built from 13 residues.